A selection of T cell receptor beta chains follows, all from one sample in a study of T-cell reconstitution after alpha-beta-depleted transplantation in children. TCRdb re-derived calls from the PCR reads in MiXCR, one entry per CDR3 protein. The sample consists of hundreds of thousands of distinct CDR3 sequences, approximately 13% of them appearing once. The sequences come from PBMCs from the stem cell graft donor, collected from the stem cell graft. The origin of the receptors is a human donor who donated a stem cell graft to a child with combined immunodeficiency. Both conserved end residues are trimmed from each CDR3. Each record gives: CDR3 protein, V gene.

CDR3: ASIRRERGHYNEQF
V: TRBV6-1

CDR3: ASSQTEGGLHNEQF
V: TRBV4-3

CDR3: ARLIPGPGTEAF
V: TRBV27

CDR3: ASSQDLKGKLF
V: TRBV14

CDR3: ASSWRGVSSDTQY
V: TRBV5-8

CDR3: ASSLLSPSTDTQY
V: TRBV6-2/TRBV6-3

CDR3: ASSQSSGRTWYEQF
V: TRBV4-1

CDR3: ASSFGSGNTYEQY
V: TRBV9

CDR3: ASSLQAYTDTQY
V: TRBV7-9

CDR3: ASSVAPSYEQY
V: TRBV9

CDR3: SPAGQGPYEQY
V: TRBV20-1